This is a list of T cell receptor beta chains from one sample in a study of cytotoxic CD8 clonotypes in ibrutinib-treated CLL. Libraries were prepared by immunoSEQ multiplex PCR; TCRdb keeps only in-frame clonotypes and omits some of them. The table lists tens of thousands of clones, roughly 84% of them singletons. This material consisted of PBMCs, taken before ibrutinib treatment. These receptors were obtained from a human donor with chronic lymphocytic leukemia. The CDR3 runs from the conserved cysteine through the conserved F or W. The D gene is left open where the match is weak. Where a row states a size, it is once, few, many or the class of an expanded clone; other rows omit it.

j_call: TRBJ2-7
d_call: .
clone_size: .
cdr3_length: 17
v_call: TRBV21-1
cdr3_nt: TGTGCCAGCACAAAGGGCTCTACTAGCGAGGTTCGTGAGAGGCAGTACTTC
cdr3_aa: CASTKGSTSEVRERQYF

j_call: TRBJ1-2
d_call: .
clone_size: .
cdr3_length: 14
v_call: TRBV2
cdr3_nt: TGTGCCAGCAGGTGGACAGCGGGAAACTATGGCTACACCTTC
cdr3_aa: CASRWTAGNYGYTF

j_call: TRBJ2-4
d_call: .
clone_size: .
cdr3_length: 13
v_call: TRBV11-3
cdr3_nt: TGTGCCAGCAGCTTAGGGCCGGTTGACATTCAGTACTTC
cdr3_aa: CASSLGPVDIQYF

j_call: TRBJ2-7
d_call: .
clone_size: .
cdr3_length: 15
v_call: TRBV7-8
cdr3_nt: TGTGCCAGCAGCCGCAACACAGGGATAACCTACGAGCAGTACTTC
cdr3_aa: CASSRNTGITYEQYF

j_call: TRBJ1-5
d_call: TRBD1
clone_size: once
cdr3_length: 18
v_call: TRBV19
cdr3_nt: TGTGCCAGTAGTACCGGGACAGGGAGATTGTTGAGCAATCAGCCCCAGCATTTT
cdr3_aa: CASSTGTGRLLSNQPQHF

j_call: TRBJ1-1
d_call: .
clone_size: .
cdr3_length: 14
v_call: TRBV7-2
cdr3_nt: TGTGCCAGCAGCCACAGGGTGAGTTACACTGAAGCTTTCTTT
cdr3_aa: CASSHRVSYTEAFF

j_call: TRBJ2-7
d_call: .
clone_size: once
cdr3_length: 11
v_call: TRBV27
cdr3_nt: TGTGCCATCCCCATCCCCTACGAGCAGTACTTC
cdr3_aa: CAIPIPYEQYF

j_call: TRBJ1-2
d_call: .
clone_size: .
cdr3_length: 13
v_call: TRBV9
cdr3_nt: TGTGCCAGCAGCGTAATGCCCGGGAATGGCTACACCTTC
cdr3_aa: CASSVMPGNGYTF

j_call: TRBJ2-5
d_call: .
clone_size: .
cdr3_length: 14
v_call: TRBV5-1
cdr3_nt: TGCGCCAGCAGCTTAACAGGGAACCTGGAGACCCAGTACTTC
cdr3_aa: CASSLTGNLETQYF

j_call: TRBJ2-1
d_call: .
clone_size: .
cdr3_length: 14
v_call: TRBV28
cdr3_nt: TGTGCCAGCAGAGAAGCGGGTTCCTACAATGAGCAGTTCTTC
cdr3_aa: CASREAGSYNEQFF

j_call: TRBJ2-7
d_call: .
clone_size: .
cdr3_length: 14
v_call: TRBV7-9
cdr3_nt: TGTGCCAGCAGCTCGGCCGAAGGTACCTACGAGCAGTACTTC
cdr3_aa: CASSSAEGTYEQYF

j_call: TRBJ2-1
d_call: TRBD2
clone_size: .
cdr3_length: 14
v_call: TRBV18
cdr3_nt: TGTGCCAGCCAAACTAGCGGGAGCTCTGATGAGCAGTTCTTC
cdr3_aa: CASQTSGSSDEQFF

j_call: TRBJ1-1
d_call: .
clone_size: .
cdr3_length: 13
v_call: TRBV25-1
cdr3_nt: TGTGCCAGCAGGGGGACGGCGAACACTGAAGCTTTCTTT
cdr3_aa: CASRGTANTEAFF

j_call: TRBJ2-1
d_call: .
clone_size: .
cdr3_length: 18
v_call: TRBV4-1
cdr3_nt: TGCGCCAGCAGCCAAGATGGCCGAGCCGCCCCCCCTTACAATGAGCAGTTCTTC
cdr3_aa: CASSQDGRAAPPYNEQFF